This T cell receptor (beta chain) was documented in a study of blood T cell repertoires in COVID-19 (dated by TCRdb to the early 2020s). For the study in its entirety: Samples covering the acute and convalescent phases of COVID-19 were provided by collaborators in the United States, Italy and Spain. The samples were drawn from two sources: the first 160 participants of the ongoing ImmuneRACE study, and 1,000 to 1,500 subjects contributed by 6 global collaborators. The prospective study material was composed of cDNA or gDNA derived from T cells, B-cell-depleted T cells, or PBMCs. Subjects who had been exposed to COVID-19, were actively infected with it, or had recovered from it provided the deeply sampled blood TCRbeta repertoires that made up the dataset. Sample metadata almost always included a de-identified subject ID, COVID-19 status, age in years and sex. The repertoires were made available in a free public database intended to serve as a resource for research on the immune response to SARS-CoV-2. HLA class I and class II types, where available, came from metadata supplied by the sample provider rather than from assay-based typing. Study-wide conclusions, independent of this receptor: How much clinical and demographic metadata was included differed by source and by participant, and the metadata was provided uncurated.

The collaborating institutions used their own protocols to collect whole blood in K2EDTA tubes. For TCRbeta analysis, collaborators shipped samples as frozen whole blood, isolated PBMCs, or DNA extracted from either of those sample types. TCRbeta CDR3 regions were amplified from genomic DNA by means of the immunoSEQ Assay, a bias-controlled multiplex PCR. The authors' pipeline ran thus. The number of nucleated cells in each sample was estimated by amplification of reference gene primers within the assay. Sequence reads were collapsed and filtered to measure the absolute abundance of every unique TCRbeta CDR3 rearrangement. Productive Simpson clonality was computed per sample as the square root of Simpson's diversity index over productive rearrangements. In TCRdb, the immuneACCESS table is reduced to in-frame sequences with V and J assigned. These tables do not hold every clone; where another copy was compared, an unresolved V gene accounts for under half, and the others remain unexplained. Clone size and V and J calls were adopted from that table, with D and trimming inferred from the DNA. The sample yields 150,000 or so clones; 70% to 85% were counted once. In total, the top ten clones hold 3% to 3.5% of the sample.

A word on this clone: Its antigen remains unidentified. Base qualities were left out, and no much larger clone turns up one base away.

CDR1 and CDR2 are read off the germline V gene as SGDLS and YYNGEE. Trimming leaves V shorter by 3 bases and J shorter by 7 bases, with the junction holding 3 bases beyond the gene matches. Measured from the cysteine to the phenylalanine, the CDR3 is 14 residues long. Of the read, only the CDR3 DNA is kept; its 42 bases are in frame from base 1. The origin of this receptor is a woman of 80 years or more with acute or convalescent COVID-19. This sequence uses TRBV9 and TRBJ2-1; the central 11 bases match TRBD2. Specimen: peripheral blood. The CDR3 amino acid sequence is: CASSASGGMNEQFF. The DNA reads as follows: TGTGCCAGCAGCGCTAGCGGGGGGATGAATGAGCAGTTCTTC.